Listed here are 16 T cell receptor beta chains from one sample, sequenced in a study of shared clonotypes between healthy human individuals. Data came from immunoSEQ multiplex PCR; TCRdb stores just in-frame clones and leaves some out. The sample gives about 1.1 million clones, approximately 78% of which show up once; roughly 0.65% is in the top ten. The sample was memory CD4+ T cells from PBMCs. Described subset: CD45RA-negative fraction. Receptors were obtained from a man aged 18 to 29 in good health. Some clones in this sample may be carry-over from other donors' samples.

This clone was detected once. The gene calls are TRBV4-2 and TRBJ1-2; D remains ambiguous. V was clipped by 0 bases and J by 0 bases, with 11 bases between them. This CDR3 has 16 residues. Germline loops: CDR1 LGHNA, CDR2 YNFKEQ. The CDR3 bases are TGTGCCAGCAGCCAAGACGAGGAGGAACCTAACTATGGCTACACCTTC. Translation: CASSQDEEEPNYGYTF.

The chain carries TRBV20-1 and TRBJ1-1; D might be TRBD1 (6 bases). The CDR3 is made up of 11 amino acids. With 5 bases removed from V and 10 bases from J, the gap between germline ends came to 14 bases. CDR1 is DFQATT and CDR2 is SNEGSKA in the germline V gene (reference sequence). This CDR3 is CSAGGARGAFF. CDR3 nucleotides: TGCAGTGCTGGGGGGGCTAGGGGAGCTTTCTTT.

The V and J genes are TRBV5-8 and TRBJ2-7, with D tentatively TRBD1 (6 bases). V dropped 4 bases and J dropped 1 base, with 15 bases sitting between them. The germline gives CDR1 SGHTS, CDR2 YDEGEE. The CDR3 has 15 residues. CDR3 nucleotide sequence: TGTGCCAGCAGCGCGGTCGACAGGATGTCCTACGAGCAGTACTTC. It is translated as CASSAVDRMSYEQYF.

The CDR3 sequence is CASSQDHRGQETQYF. CDR3 coding DNA: TGTGCCAGCAGCCAAGATCATCGGGGGCAAGAGACCCAGTACTTC. The chain couples TRBV4-2 to TRBJ2-5; TRBD2 is a possible D gene (6 bases). The CDR3 contains 15 residues. Per the germline V gene, CDR1 is LGHNA and CDR2 is YNFKEQ. V lost 0 bases and J 2 bases, leaving 10 bases between the germline ends.

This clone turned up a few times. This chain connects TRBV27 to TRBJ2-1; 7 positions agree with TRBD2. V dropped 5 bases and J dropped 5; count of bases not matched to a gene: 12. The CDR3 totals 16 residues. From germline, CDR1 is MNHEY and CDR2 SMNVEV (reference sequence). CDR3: CASSLVGGRRNNEQFF. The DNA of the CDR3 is TGTGCCAGCAGTCTCGTGGGGGGGAGGCGGAACAATGAGCAGTTCTTC.

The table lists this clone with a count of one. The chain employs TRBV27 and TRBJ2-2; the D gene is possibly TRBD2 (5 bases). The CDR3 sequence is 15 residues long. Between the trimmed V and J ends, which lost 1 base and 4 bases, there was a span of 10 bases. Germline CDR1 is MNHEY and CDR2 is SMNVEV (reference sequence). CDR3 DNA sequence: TGTGCCAGCAGTTTATTCTCGGGGTCCACCGGGGAGCTGTTTTTT. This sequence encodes CASSLFSGSTGELFF.

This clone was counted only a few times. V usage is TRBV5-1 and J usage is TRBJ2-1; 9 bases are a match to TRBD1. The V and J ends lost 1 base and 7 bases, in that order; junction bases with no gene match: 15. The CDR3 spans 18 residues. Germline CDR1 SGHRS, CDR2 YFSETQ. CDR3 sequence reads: CASSLSPQGAAIGNEQFF. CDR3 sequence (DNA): TGCGCCAGCAGCTTGTCCCCACAGGGGGCGGCAATAGGGAATGAGCAGTTCTTC. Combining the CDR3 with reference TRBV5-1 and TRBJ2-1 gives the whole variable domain KAGVTQTPRYLIKTRGQQVTLSCSPISGHRSVSWYQQTPGQGLQFLFEYFSETQRNKGNFPGRFSGRQFSNSRSEMNVSTLELGDSALYLCASSLSPQGAAIGNEQFFGPGTRLTVL.

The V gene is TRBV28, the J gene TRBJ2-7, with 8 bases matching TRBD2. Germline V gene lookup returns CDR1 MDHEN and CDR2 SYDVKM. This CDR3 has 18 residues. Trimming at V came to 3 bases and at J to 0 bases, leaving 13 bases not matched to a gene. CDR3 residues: CASSFLREALASSYEQYF. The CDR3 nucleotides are TGTGCCAGCAGTTTTTTGCGGGAGGCCTTAGCGAGCTCCTACGAGCAGTACTTC.

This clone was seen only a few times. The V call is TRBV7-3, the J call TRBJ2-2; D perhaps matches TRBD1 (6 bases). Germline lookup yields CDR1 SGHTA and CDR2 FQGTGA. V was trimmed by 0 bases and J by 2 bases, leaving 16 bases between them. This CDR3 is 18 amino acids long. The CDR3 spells CASSLTPRDKDNTGELFF. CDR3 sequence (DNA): TGTGCCAGCAGCTTAACCCCCCGGGACAAAGACAACACCGGGGAGCTGTTTTTT.

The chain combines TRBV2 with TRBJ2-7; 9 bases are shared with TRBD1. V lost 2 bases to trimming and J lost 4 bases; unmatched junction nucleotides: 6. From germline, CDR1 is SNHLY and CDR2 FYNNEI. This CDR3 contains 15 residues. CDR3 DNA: TGTGCCAGCAGTGAAAACAGGGGGCTAGTATACGAGCAGTACTTC. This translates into CASSENRGLVYEQYF.

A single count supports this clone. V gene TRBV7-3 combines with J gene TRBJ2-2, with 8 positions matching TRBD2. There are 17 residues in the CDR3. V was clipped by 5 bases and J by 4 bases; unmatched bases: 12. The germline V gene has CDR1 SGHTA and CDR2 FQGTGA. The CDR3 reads CASSTGRAGVGTGELFF. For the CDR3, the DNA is TGTGCCAGCAGCACCGGCAGAGCGGGAGTGGGCACCGGGGAGCTGTTTTTT.

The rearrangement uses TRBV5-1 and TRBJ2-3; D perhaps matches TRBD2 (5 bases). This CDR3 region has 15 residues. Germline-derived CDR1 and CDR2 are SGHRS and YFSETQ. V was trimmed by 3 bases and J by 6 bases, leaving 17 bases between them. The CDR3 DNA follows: TGCGCCAGCAGCTCGGGAACCTATGCGCTGGATACGCAGTATTTT. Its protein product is CASSSGTYALDTQYF.

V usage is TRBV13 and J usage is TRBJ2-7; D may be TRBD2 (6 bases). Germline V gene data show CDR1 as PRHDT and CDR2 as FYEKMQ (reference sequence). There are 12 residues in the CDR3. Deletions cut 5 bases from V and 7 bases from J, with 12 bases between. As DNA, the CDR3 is TGTGCCAGCAGCCCCCGGGGGTTAGAGCAGTACTTC. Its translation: CASSPRGLEQYF.

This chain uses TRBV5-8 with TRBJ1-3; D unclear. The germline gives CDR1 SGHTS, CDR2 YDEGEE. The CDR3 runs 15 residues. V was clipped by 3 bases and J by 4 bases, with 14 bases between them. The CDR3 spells CASSSPGTKGNTIYF. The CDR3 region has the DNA TGTGCCAGCAGCTCGCCGGGTACGAAAGGAAACACCATATATTTT.

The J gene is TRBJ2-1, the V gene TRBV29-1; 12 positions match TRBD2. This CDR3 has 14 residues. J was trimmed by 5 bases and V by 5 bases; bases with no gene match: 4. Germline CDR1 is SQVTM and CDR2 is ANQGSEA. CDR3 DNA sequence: TGCAGCGTTAGCCGACTAGCGGGGGACAATGAGCAGTTCTTC. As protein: CSVSRLAGDNEQFF.

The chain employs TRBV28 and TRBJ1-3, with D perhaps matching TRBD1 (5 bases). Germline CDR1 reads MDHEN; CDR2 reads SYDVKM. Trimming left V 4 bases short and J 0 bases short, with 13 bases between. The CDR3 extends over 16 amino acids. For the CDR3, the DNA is TGTGCCAGCAGTTCTCCAGGGCGAAACTCTGGAAACACCATATATTTT. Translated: CASSSPGRNSGNTIYF. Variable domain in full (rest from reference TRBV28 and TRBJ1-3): DVKVTQSSRYLVKRTGEKVFLECVQDMDHENMFWYRQDPGLGLRLIYFSYDVKMKEKGDIPEGYSVSREKKERFSLILESASTNQTSMYLCASSSPGRNSGNTIYFGEGSWLTVV.